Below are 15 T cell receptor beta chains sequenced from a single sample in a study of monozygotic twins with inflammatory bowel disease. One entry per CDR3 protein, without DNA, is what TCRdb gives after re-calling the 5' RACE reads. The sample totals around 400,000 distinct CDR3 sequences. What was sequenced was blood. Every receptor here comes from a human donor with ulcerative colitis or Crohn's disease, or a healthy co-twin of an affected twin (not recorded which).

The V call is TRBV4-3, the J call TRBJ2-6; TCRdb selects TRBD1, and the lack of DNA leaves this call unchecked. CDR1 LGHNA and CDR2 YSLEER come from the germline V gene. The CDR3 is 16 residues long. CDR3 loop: CASSPGTGAGANVLTF.

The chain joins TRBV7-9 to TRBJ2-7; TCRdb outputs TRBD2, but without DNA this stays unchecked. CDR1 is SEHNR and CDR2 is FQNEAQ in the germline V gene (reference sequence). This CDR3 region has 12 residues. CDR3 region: CASGSGGREQYF.

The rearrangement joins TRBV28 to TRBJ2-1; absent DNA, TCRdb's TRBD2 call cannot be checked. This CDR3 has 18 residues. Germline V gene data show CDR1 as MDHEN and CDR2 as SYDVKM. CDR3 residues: CASSLVSSRTSGKNEQFF.

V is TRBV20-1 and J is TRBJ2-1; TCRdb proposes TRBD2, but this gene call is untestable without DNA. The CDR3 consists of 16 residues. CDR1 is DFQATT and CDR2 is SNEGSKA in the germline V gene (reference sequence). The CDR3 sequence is CSARLFGVAGSTEQFF.

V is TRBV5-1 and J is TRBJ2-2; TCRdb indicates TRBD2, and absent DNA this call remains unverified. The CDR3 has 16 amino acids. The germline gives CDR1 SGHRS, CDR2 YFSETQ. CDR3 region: CASSARPSGNTGELFF.

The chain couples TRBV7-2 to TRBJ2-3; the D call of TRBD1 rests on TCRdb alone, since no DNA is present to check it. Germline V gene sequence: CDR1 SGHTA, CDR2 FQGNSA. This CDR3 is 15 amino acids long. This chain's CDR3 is CASSDPGVFVDTQYF.

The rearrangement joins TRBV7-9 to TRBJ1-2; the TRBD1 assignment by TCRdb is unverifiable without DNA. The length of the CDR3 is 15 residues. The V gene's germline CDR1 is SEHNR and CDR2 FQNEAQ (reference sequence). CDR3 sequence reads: CASSIRRQGSYGYTF.

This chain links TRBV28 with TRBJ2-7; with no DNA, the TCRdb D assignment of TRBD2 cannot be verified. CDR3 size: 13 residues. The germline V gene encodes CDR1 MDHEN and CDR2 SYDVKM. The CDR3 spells CASTLAGGYEQYF.

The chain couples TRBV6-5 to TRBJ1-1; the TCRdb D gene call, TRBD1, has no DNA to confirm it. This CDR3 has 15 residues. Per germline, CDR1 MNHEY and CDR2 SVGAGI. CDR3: CASSLPKGRGTEAFF.

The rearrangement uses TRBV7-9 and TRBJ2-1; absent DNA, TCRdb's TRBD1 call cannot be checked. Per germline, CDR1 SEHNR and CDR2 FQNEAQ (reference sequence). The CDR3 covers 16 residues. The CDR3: CASSSVNGTGWCEQFF.

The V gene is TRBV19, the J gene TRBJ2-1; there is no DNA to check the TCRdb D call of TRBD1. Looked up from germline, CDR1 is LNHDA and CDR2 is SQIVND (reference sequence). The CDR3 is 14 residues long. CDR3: CASSIGQGYNEQFF.

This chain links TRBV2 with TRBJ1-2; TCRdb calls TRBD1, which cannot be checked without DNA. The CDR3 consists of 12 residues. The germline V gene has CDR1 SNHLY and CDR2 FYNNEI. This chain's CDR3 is CATGVVSAAYTF.

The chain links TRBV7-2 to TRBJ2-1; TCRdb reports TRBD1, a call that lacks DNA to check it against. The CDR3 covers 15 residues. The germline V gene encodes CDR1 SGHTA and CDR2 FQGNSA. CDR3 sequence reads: CASSLERGYNNEQFF.

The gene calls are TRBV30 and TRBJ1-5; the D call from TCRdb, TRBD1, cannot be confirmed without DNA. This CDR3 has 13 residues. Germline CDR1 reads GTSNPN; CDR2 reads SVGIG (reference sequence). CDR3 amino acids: CAWSSQGAQPQQF.

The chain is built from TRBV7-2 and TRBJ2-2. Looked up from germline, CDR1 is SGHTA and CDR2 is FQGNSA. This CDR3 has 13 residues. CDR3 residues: CASSSEWIGELFF.